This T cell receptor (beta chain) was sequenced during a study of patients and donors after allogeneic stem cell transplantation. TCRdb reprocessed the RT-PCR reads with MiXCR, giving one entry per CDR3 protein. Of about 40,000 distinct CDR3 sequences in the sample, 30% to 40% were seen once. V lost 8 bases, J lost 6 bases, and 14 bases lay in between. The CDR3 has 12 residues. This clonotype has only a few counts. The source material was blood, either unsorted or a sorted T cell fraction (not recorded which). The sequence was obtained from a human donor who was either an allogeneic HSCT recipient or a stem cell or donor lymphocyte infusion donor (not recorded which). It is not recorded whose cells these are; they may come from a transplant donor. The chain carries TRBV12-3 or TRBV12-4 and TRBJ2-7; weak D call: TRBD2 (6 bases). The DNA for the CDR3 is TGTGCCAGCTGGTCAGGGCGGGGCGAGCAGTACTTC. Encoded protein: CASWSGRGEQYF.